Shown below are 15 T cell receptor beta chains from a single sample sequenced in a study of CD8 T cells in Susac syndrome (dated by TCRdb to 2018 to 2020). Library generation was performed with the immunoSEQ multiplex PCR assay. RNA was extracted using the RNeasy kit, and roughly 0.5 to 1 ug of the RNA was reverse transcribed with random hexamers. TCRdb reanalyzed the raw reads on its own, using fastp at Q25 for trimming and MiXCR for clone calling, and kept in-frame beta chains. Each entry merges the rows of one CDR3 protein and shows their most common DNA and genes. The sample profile shows about 300,000 distinct CDR3 sequences; roughly 85% of them were found once. Jointly, the top ten make up around 0.21% of the sample. Sequencing used CD8+ T cells from PBMCs. The receptors were sampled from a human donor with multiple sclerosis.

CDR3 sequence reads: CASSLDARTTNYGYTF. Here the CDR3 DNA reads TGTGCCAGCAGCCTCGATGCCAGGACGACTAACTATGGCTACACCTTC. The J gene is TRBJ1-2, the V gene TRBV11-2, with D hard to call. CDR1 is SGHAT and CDR2 is FQNNGV in the germline V gene. V lost 5 bases, J lost 0 bases, and 16 bases lay in between. This CDR3 spans 16 amino acids.

The chain recombines TRBV10-2 with TRBJ2-3; D is undetermined. Trimming shortened V by 3 bases and J by 6 bases, and 16 bases separated the two germline ends. There are 15 residues in the CDR3. Germline V gene lookup returns CDR1 WSHSY and CDR2 SAAADI. CDR3 region: CASSDRAPGYDTQYF. CDR3 coding DNA: TGCGCCAGCAGTGACCGGGCCCCCGGCTATGATACGCAGTATTTT.

The chain carries TRBV7-9 and TRBJ2-1, with TRBD1 as a possible D gene (5 bases). V lost 11 bases and J lost 6, with 11 bases in between. The CDR3 spans 11 residues. Germline V CDR1 and CDR2: SEHNR, FQNEAQ (reference sequence). CDR3 loop: CAGSRGNEQFF. The CDR3 nucleotides are TGTGCCGGATCTAGGGGCAATGAGCAGTTCTTC. Full variable domain (missing parts from reference TRBV7-9 and TRBJ2-1): DTGVSQNPRHKITKRGQNVTFRCDPISEHNRLYWYRQTLGQGPEFLTYFQNEAQLEKSRLLSDRFSAERPKGSFSTLEIQRTEQGDSAMYLCAGSRGNEQFFGPGTRLTVL.

V gene TRBV4-3 combines with J gene TRBJ1-4; D ambiguous. The CDR3 contains 16 residues. Trimming took 0 bases from V and 0 from J, leaving 8 bases between them. The germline V gene has CDR1 LGHNA and CDR2 YSLEER. The CDR3 here is CASSQDQGATNEKLFF. The CDR3 bases are TGCGCCAGCAGCCAAGATCAAGGAGCAACTAATGAAAAACTGTTTTTT.

The rearrangement joins TRBV27 to TRBJ2-1; 9 bases agree with TRBD1. V lost 5 bases and J lost 3; bases outside the gene matches: 5. Looked up from germline, CDR1 is MNHEY and CDR2 is SMNVEV (reference sequence). The CDR3 is made up of 15 amino acids. DNA for the CDR3: TGTGCCAGCAGTACTCGGGACAGGGACTACAATGAGCAGTTCTTC. Its translation: CASSTRDRDYNEQFF.

The chain carries TRBV4-1 and TRBJ2-2; either TRBD1 or TRBD2 may supply D (5 bases each). The V end was cut by 6 bases, the J end by 7 bases, with 15 bases between. Germline values: CDR1 MGHRA, CDR2 YSYEKL. The CDR3 covers 14 residues. The CDR3 loop reads CASRREGSVGELFF. DNA of the CDR3: TGCGCCAGCAGACGAGAGGGGTCCGTCGGGGAGCTGTTTTTT.

The chain links TRBV9 to TRBJ2-7; D is unresolved. Germline CDR1 SGDLS, CDR2 YYNGEE. The CDR3 has 13 residues. V lost 0 bases and J lost 3, with 7 bases in between. As DNA, the CDR3 is TGTGCCAGCAGCGTAGGGCAGTTCTACGAGCAGTACTTC. Translation: CASSVGQFYEQYF.

This chain connects TRBV7-2 to TRBJ2-1; TRBD2 aligns across 12 bases. The germline V gene encodes CDR1 SGHTA and CDR2 FQGNSA. The CDR3 sequence is 16 residues long. After removal of 5 bases from V and 0 bases from J, the junction contained 2 bases not matched to a gene. The CDR3 here is CASSGLAGISYNEQFF. The CDR3 DNA is TGTGCCAGCAGCGGACTAGCGGGGATCTCCTACAATGAGCAGTTCTTC.

This clonotype occurred a few times. The chain employs TRBV30 and TRBJ2-5; D is possibly TRBD1 or TRBD2 (5 bases each). Trimming took off 5 bases at V and 5 bases at J, with 21 bases between the two ends. Germline V gives CDR1 GTSNPN, CDR2 SVGIG (reference sequence). This CDR3 is 15 amino acids long. Here the CDR3 DNA reads TGTGCCTGGGAGGTTGGGGGAGCACTCTCCGAGACCCAGTACTTC. Protein sequence: CAWEVGGALSETQYF.

The V and J genes are TRBV5-4 and TRBJ2-1; D is ambiguous. Germline lookup yields CDR1 SGHNT and CDR2 YYREEE (reference sequence). Trimming stripped 10 bases from V and 1 base from J, with 6 bases between. This CDR3 is built from 11 residues. CDR3 residues: CAGGSYNEQFF. The CDR3 coding sequence is TGTGCCGGTGGATCCTACAATGAGCAGTTCTTC. The whole variable domain, remainder taken from reference TRBV5-4 and TRBJ2-1, is ETGVTQSPTHLIKTRGQQVTLRCSSQSGHNTVSWYQQALGQGPQFIFQYYREEENGRGNFPPRFSGLQFPNYSSELNVNALELDDSALYLCAGGSYNEQFFGPGTRLTVL.

The chain combines TRBV5-4 with TRBJ2-7; 7 nucleotides line up with TRBD1. This CDR3 contains 16 residues. After removal of 4 bases from V and 4 bases from J, the junction contained 14 bases not matched to a gene. Germline CDR1 reads SGHNT; CDR2 reads YYREEE (reference sequence). For the CDR3, the DNA is TGTGCCAGCAGCCCCTCATCTGGACAGGCACCATACGAGCAGTACTTC. Amino acid sequence: CASSPSSGQAPYEQYF. Complete variable domain (other parts from reference TRBV5-4 and TRBJ2-7): ETGVTQSPTHLIKTRGQQVTLRCSSQSGHNTVSWYQQALGQGPQFIFQYYREEENGRGNFPPRFSGLQFPNYSSELNVNALELDDSALYLCASSPSSGQAPYEQYFGPGTRLTVT.

The chain combines TRBV6-2 or TRBV6-3 with TRBJ1-2; D not certain. V lost 6 bases to trimming and J lost 8 bases, with 10 bases between them. Germline-derived CDR1 and CDR2 are MNHEY and SVGEGT. This CDR3 comprises 11 residues. CDR3 nucleotides: TGTGCCAGCAGCCCCAAGCTGGGCTACACCTTC. It encodes CASSPKLGYTF.

The CDR3 coding sequence is TGTGCCAGCAGCGTAGGTGTGGACGACTACGAGCAGTACTTC. Amino acid sequence: CASSVGVDDYEQYF. The chain couples TRBV9 to TRBJ2-7; no clear D gene. V lost 0 bases and J 3 bases, leaving 10 bases between the germline ends. Germline assignment: CDR1 SGDLS and CDR2 YYNGEE. The CDR3 runs 14 residues.

V gene TRBV20-1 combines with J gene TRBJ1-2; unclear D gene. V lost 3 bases and J lost 2, with 4 bases in between. The CDR3 loop spans 11 amino acids. CDR1 DFQATT and CDR2 SNEGSKA come from the germline V gene (reference sequence). The chain's CDR3 is CSARVNYGYTF. CDR3 DNA sequence: TGCAGTGCTAGGGTGAACTATGGCTACACCTTC.

This chain links TRBV4-2 with TRBJ2-1; D uncertain. The V and J ends lost 4 bases and 0 bases respectively, with 10 bases between them. CDR1 and CDR2 from the germline V gene are LGHNA and YNFKEQ. The CDR3 covers 15 residues. The CDR3 region is CASSLGSLSYNEQFF. CDR3 nucleotides: TGTGCCAGCAGCCTGGGGTCGCTCTCCTACAATGAGCAGTTCTTC.